This T cell receptor (beta chain) originates from a study of human T cells and chemical hapten exposure. Time point meaning: patch test 1, 2 weeks after DPC sensitization. Documented treatment: therapeutic diphenylcyclopropenone sensitization with weekly scalp DPC. The CDR3 consists of 13 residues. Trimming cost V 5 bases and J 4 bases; bases outside gene matches: 3. Per the original data handling: Sampled TCR counts reached a median of 95,638 per sample, with values ranging from about 20,000 to 700,000. Via MiXCR, TCRdb re-called the RACE reads, giving one row per CDR3 protein. The V and J calls were not made by the authors but by TCRdb's processing. The sample shows 90,000 to 120,000 distinct CDR3 sequences, approximately 10% of them seen only once. This clonotype was found many times.

This clonotype originated in a woman between 40 and 55 years old with alopecia areata. Some clones in this sample may be carry-over from other donors' samples. V usage is TRBV12-3 or TRBV12-4 and J usage is TRBJ1-1; 8 bases align to TRBD1. The sequencing here drew on whole blood, taken in connection with sensitization to the hapten diphenylcyclopropenone (DPC). The CDR3 loop is CASSPGGGTEAFF. The CDR3 nucleotides are TGTGCCAGCAGTCCAGGGGGCGGCACTGAAGCTTTCTTT.